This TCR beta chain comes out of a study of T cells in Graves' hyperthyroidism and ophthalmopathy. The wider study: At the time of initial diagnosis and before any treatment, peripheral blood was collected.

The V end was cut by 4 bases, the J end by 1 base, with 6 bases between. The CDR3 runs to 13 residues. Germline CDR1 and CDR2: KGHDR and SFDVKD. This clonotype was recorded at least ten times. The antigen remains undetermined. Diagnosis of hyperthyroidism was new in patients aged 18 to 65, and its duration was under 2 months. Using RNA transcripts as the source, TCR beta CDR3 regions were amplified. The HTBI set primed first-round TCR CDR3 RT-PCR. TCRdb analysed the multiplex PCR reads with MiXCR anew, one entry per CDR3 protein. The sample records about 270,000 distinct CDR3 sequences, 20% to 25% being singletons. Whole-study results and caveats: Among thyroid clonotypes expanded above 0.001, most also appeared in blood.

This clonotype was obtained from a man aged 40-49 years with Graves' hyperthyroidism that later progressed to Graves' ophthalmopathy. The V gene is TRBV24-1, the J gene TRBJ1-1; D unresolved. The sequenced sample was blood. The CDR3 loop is CATSEQPNTEAFF. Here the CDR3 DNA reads TGTGCCACCAGTGAACAGCCGAACACTGAAGCTTTCTTT.